This T cell receptor beta chain is from a study of shared clonotypes between healthy human individuals. General observations from the study: Apart from blood, nothing was sampled; tissue repertoires likely differ. Compared with clonotypes that all four donors shared, non-shared clonotypes had lower generation probabilities.

Profiling relied on immunoSEQ multiplex PCR, and the TCRdb table lists in-frame clones only, not all of them. The data hold 550,000 to 600,000 clones, with 98% observed a single time. CDR3 length: 17 amino acids. CDR1 is MDHEN and CDR2 is SYDVKM in the germline V gene. Losses at the gene ends were 6 bases for V and 1 base for J; bases not matched to a gene: 9. About this clone itself: Its antigen is undetermined.

Naive CD8 cells were CD45RO-negative, positively selected for CCR7, excluding terminally differentiated effector memory CD45RA+ cells. Every one of the donors was a Caucasian adult that lived in Nashville, Tennessee. This TCR came from a man in his thirties or forties in good health. The chain links TRBV28 to TRBJ2-7; TRBD2 agrees at 13 bases. Sequencing used naive CD8+ T cells sorted from blood. CDR3 loop: CASSALLLAGGSYEQYF. The DNA of the CDR3 is TGTGCCAGCAGCGCCCTTCTACTAGCGGGAGGGTCCTACGAGCAGTACTTC.